This T cell receptor beta chain was recorded in a study of blood T cell repertoires in COVID-19. At the level of the study: T cells, B-cell-depleted T cells, or PBMCs provided the cDNA or gDNA that served as material.

This clone came up once. Trimming removed 5 bases from V and 4 bases from J, with 12 bases in between. The germline V gene encodes CDR1 ENHRY and CDR2 SYGVKD. The CDR3 runs to 14 residues. The method was immunoSEQ multiplex PCR; TCRdb's version includes in-frame clones alone and lacks a portion of them. The sample lists about 87,000 clones; around 90% were seen once. The gene calls are TRBV10-3 and TRBJ1-5; a possible D gene is TRBD1 (5 bases). The sequenced sample was peripheral blood. The TCR was taken from a man aged 35 to 55 with acute or convalescent COVID-19. The CDR3 DNA follows: TGTGCCATCAGTCAGGGAAGTGTGAATCAGCCCCAGCATTTT. Residues: CAISQGSVNQPQHF.